The text below deals with one T cell receptor (beta chain). The data belong to a study of PD-1 blockade in classical Hodgkin lymphoma. Assay: immunoSEQ multiplex PCR; the TCRdb copy retains only in-frame clones and omits some. The sample holds under 95,000 clones, 85% to 95% seen once. The length of the CDR3 is 12 residues. V lost 5 bases to trimming and J lost 3 bases, with 8 bases between them. Per the germline V gene, CDR1 is GTSNPN and CDR2 is SVGIG (reference sequence). Autologous stem cell transplantation was followed by relapse in every patient, and brentuximab vedotin exposure varied. Best outcomes ranged across complete response, partial response and progressive disease.

The chain has TRBV30 and TRBJ1-3; D remains ambiguous. The sample in question was peripheral blood mononuclear cells (PBMCs), obtained at baseline. The sequence was obtained from a human donor with classical Hodgkin lymphoma. The CDR3 coding sequence is TGTGCCTGGGTACCGGTTGGAAACACCATATATTTT. This sequence encodes CAWVPVGNTIYF.